This T cell receptor beta chain was captured in a study of blood T cell repertoires in COVID-19. Overall study context: Collection of acute and convalescent COVID-19 samples took place in the United States, Italy and Spain.

The table came from immunoSEQ multiplex PCR; TCRdb's copy has only in-frame clones and leaves some out. The sample yields roughly 330,000 clones, approximately 88% seen once. CDR3 length: 16 amino acids. CDR1 SGHRS and CDR2 YFSETQ come from the germline V gene. The V end lost 4 bases, the J end lost 0 bases, and 16 bases lay between the germline ends. Sequencing was done on a sample of PBMCs or T cells enriched from blood (not recorded which). This receptor was obtained from a man aged 25 to 45 who had recovered from COVID-19. The chain joins TRBV5-1 to TRBJ2-5; D not certain. The CDR3 nucleotides read TGCGCCAGCAGCCCCCTAGAGTTCGGTGACCAAGAGACCCAGTACTTC. Amino acids: CASSPLEFGDQETQYF.